The rows below give T cell receptor beta chains drawn from one sample of a study of blood T cell repertoires in COVID-19. The repertoire was sequenced with immunoSEQ multiplex PCR; TCRdb's copy has only in-frame clones and lacks some. Among around 140,000 clones listed, 78% were seen once. The specimen was PBMCs or T cells enriched from blood (not recorded which). The receptors were sampled from a woman aged 50 to 60 who had recovered from COVID-19. CDR3s include the opening cysteine and the closing phenylalanine or tryptophan. D genes are given only for firm matches. Size is stated for part of the rows, as once, few or many counts, or as a class when the clone is expanded.

TRBD1	TRBV5-1	NA	TRBJ1-5	CASSFSTGGNQPQHF	TGCGCCAGCAGCTTTAGCACAGGGGGGAATCAGCCCCAGCATTTT
TRBD1	TRBV28	NA	TRBJ2-3	CASTPGRGRGDTQYF	TGTGCCAGCACCCCCGGCAGGGGGCGTGGAGATACGCAGTATTTT
TRBD1	TRBV5-1	NA	TRBJ2-7	CASSFRDRDEQYF	TGCGCCAGCAGCTTTCGGGACAGGGACGAGCAGTACTTC
NA	TRBV28	NA	TRBJ1-4	CASTYREKLFF	TGTGCCAGCACTTATCGTGAAAAACTGTTTTTT
TRBD1	TRBV6-5	few	TRBJ2-7	CAAGETGGVYEQYF	TGTGCCGCGGGGGAGACAGGGGGTGTTTACGAGCAGTACTTC
TRBD2	TRBV7-6	NA	TRBJ2-1	CASSLGLAGSSYNEQFF	TGTGCCAGCAGCTTAGGGCTAGCGGGGAGCTCCTACAATGAGCAGTTCTTC
NA	TRBV7-3	NA	TRBJ2-5	CASSLEYQETQYF	TGTGCCAGCAGCTTAGAGTACCAAGAGACCCAGTACTTC
TRBD1	TRBV18	NA	TRBJ2-2	CASSPPGTGGTGELFF	TGTGCCAGCTCACCACCCGGGACAGGGGGCACCGGGGAGCTGTTTTTT
TRBD1	TRBV13	NA	TRBJ1-1	CASSPGQGASEAFF	TGTGCCAGCAGCCCCGGACAGGGGGCCTCTGAAGCTTTCTTT
TRBD1	TRBV7-9	NA	TRBJ2-3	CASTDRGKTDTQYF	TGTGCCAGCACCGACAGGGGGAAAACAGATACGCAGTATTTT
NA	TRBV28	NA	TRBJ1-3	CASSLDGRASGNTIYF	TGTGCCAGCAGTTTAGATGGGCGTGCCTCTGGAAACACCATATATTTT
TRBD2	TRBV11-2	few	TRBJ2-4	CASSLRSRGWGGNIQYF	TGTGCCAGCAGCTTACGGTCCAGAGGGTGGGGGGGAAACATTCAGTACTTC
TRBD1	TRBV11-2	NA	TRBJ1-2	CASSLERGRGPQGYTF	TGTGCCAGCAGCTTAGAGAGGGGCAGGGGGCCTCAGGGCTACACCTTC
NA	TRBV4-2	few	TRBJ1-5	CASSLSVSNQPQHF	TGTGCCAGCAGCCTCAGCGTCAGCAATCAGCCCCAGCATTTT
TRBD2	TRBV7-2	few	TRBJ2-7	CASSRGVQAYEQYF	TGTGCCAGCAGCCGGGGGGTTCAGGCCTACGAGCAGTACTTC
NA	TRBV5-8	NA	TRBJ2-7	CASSRQALGAEQYF	TGTGCCAGCAGCCGGCAGGCTTTGGGGGCCGAGCAGTACTTC
TRBD1	TRBV28	NA	TRBJ1-6	CASSPRGQGYNSPLHF	TGTGCCAGCAGTCCGAGGGGACAGGGTTATAATTCACCCCTCCACTTT
TRBD2	TRBV18	few	TRBJ2-7	CASSPPLGGSPYEQYF	TGTGCCAGCTCACCTCCTTTGGGAGGGAGCCCCTACGAGCAGTACTTC
NA	TRBV18	NA	TRBJ1-1	CASSPQGKDTEAFF	TGTGCCAGCTCACCTCAGGGTAAGGACACTGAAGCTTTCTTT
TRBD2	TRBV19	NA	TRBJ2-4	CASSIRSSGGLMLAKNIQYF	TGTGCCAGTAGTATTAGGTCTAGCGGGGGCCTGATGCTAGCCAAAAACATTCAGTACTTC
TRBD1	TRBV28	NA	TRBJ1-6	CASSPWTGNDSPLHF	TGTGCCAGCAGTCCTTGGACAGGGAATGATTCACCCCTCCACTTT
TRBD1	TRBV3-1/TRBV3-2	NA	TRBJ1-3	CASSQGGTGGNTIYF	TGTGCCAGCAGCCAAGGTGGGACAGGGGGAAACACCATATATTTT
NA	TRBV19	few	TRBJ2-2	CASSSDSPNTGELFF	TGTGCCAGTAGTTCGGACAGCCCGAACACCGGGGAGCTGTTTTTT
TRBD1	TRBV2	NA	TRBJ1-3	CASSEMSRGQSTIYF	TGTGCCAGCAGTGAAATGTCCCGGGGACAGAGCACCATATATTTT
NA	TRBV7-2	few	TRBJ1-1	CASSLVSGANTEAFF	TGTGCCAGCAGCTTAGTTTCTGGGGCGAACACTGAAGCTTTCTTT
NA	TRBV28	NA	TRBJ1-1	CASSSLTAWDTEAFF	TGTGCCAGCAGTTCACTGACAGCCTGGGACACTGAAGCTTTCTTT
TRBD1	TRBV5-1	NA	TRBJ1-2	CASSLQERWDSLYGYTF	TGCGCCAGCAGCTTGCAGGAACGCTGGGACAGCCTCTATGGCTACACCTTC
NA	TRBV27	NA	TRBJ1-3	CASSLLGARGNTIYF	TGTGCCAGCAGTTTATTAGGGGCCCGAGGAAACACCATATATTTT
NA	TRBV14	NA	TRBJ1-4	CASSRTPTWTATNEKLFF	TGTGCCAGCAGCCGAACCCCGACCTGGACAGCAACTAATGAAAAACTGTTTTTT
NA	TRBV7-9	NA	TRBJ1-1	CASSSYPVGRNTEAFF	TGTGCCAGCAGCTCTTACCCGGTGGGGCGGAACACTGAAGCTTTCTTT
TRBD1	TRBV5-1	NA	TRBJ1-5	CASSEGQPNQPQHF	TGCGCCAGCAGCGAGGGACAGCCCAATCAGCCCCAGCATTTT
TRBD1	TRBV5-6	NA	TRBJ1-5	CASSFGQGTQPQHF	TGTGCCAGCAGCTTTGGACAGGGCACTCAGCCCCAGCATTTT
TRBD1	TRBV15	NA	TRBJ1-3	CATSRDSNTIYF	TGTGCCACCAGCCGGGACAGTAACACCATATATTTT
NA	TRBV11-1	NA	TRBJ2-2	CASSPSPAATGELFF	TGTGCCAGCAGCCCCTCCCCCGCGGCCACCGGGGAGCTGTTTTTT
TRBD1	TRBV15	NA	TRBJ1-2	CATSGTGGRHGYTF	TGTGCCACCAGCGGGACAGGCGGTCGGCATGGCTACACCTTC
NA	TRBV19	NA	TRBJ1-1	CASSETRGTEAFF	TGTGCCAGTAGCGAGACCAGAGGCACTGAAGCTTTCTTT
NA	TRBV4-1	NA	TRBJ1-2	CASSRQVNYGYTF	TGCGCCAGCAGCCGCCAGGTTAACTATGGCTACACCTTC
NA	TRBV28	few	TRBJ2-1	CASIRLGGVHEQFF	TGTGCCAGCATCAGGCTAGGGGGAGTCCATGAGCAGTTCTTC
TRBD1	TRBV7-9	NA	TRBJ2-7	CASSFSDREQYF	TGTGCCAGCAGTTTCTCGGACAGGGAGCAGTACTTC
NA	TRBV5-6	NA	TRBJ2-1	CASSLANNEQFF	TGTGCCAGCAGCTTGGCCAACAATGAGCAGTTCTTC
NA	TRBV7-9	NA	TRBJ2-2	CASSPNARTGELFF	TGTGCCAGCAGCCCAAACGCGCGAACCGGGGAGCTGTTTTTT
TRBD2	TRBV10-3	NA	TRBJ2-7	CAISASPSGGAEEQYF	TGTGCCATCAGTGCCAGTCCTAGCGGGGGGGCTGAAGAGCAGTACTTC
TRBD1	TRBV19	NA	TRBJ1-2	CASSFLGQGLGDGYTF	TGTGCCAGTAGTTTCCTGGGACAGGGGCTAGGAGATGGCTACACCTTC
NA	TRBV5-5	few	TRBJ1-6	CASSLQADSPLHF	TGTGCCAGCAGCTTACAGGCCGATTCACCCCTCCACTTT
NA	TRBV18	once	TRBJ2-1	CASSRGYNEQFF	TGTGCCAGCTCACGCGGGTACAATGAGCAGTTCTTC
TRBD1	TRBV5-1	NA	TRBJ1-2	CASSAGTGGPSYGYTF	TGCGCCAGCAGCGCCGGGACAGGGGGCCCCAGCTATGGCTACACCTTC
NA	TRBV5-8	NA	TRBJ1-1	CASSLGGGPEAFF	TGTGCCAGCAGCTTGGGTGGGGGCCCTGAAGCTTTCTTT
NA	TRBV14	NA	TRBJ1-1	CASSQVNSPEAFF	TGTGCCAGCAGCCAAGTAAACAGTCCTGAAGCTTTCTTT
NA	TRBV7-8	NA	TRBJ1-5	CASSLVPPPRNQPQHF	TGTGCCAGCAGCTTAGTCCCCCCTCCGAGGAATCAGCCCCAGCATTTT
TRBD1	TRBV29-1	NA	TRBJ2-7	CSVHGTGSYEQYF	TGCAGCGTACACGGGACAGGGAGCTACGAGCAGTACTTC
NA	TRBV28	NA	TRBJ1-3	CASRMANTIYF	TGTGCCAGCAGGATGGCAAACACCATATATTTT
TRBD1	TRBV6-1	NA	TRBJ2-1	CASSDMDRNEQFF	TGTGCCAGCAGTGATATGGACAGGAATGAGCAGTTCTTC
NA	TRBV29-1	NA	TRBJ2-3	CSVGLQGDLLDTQYF	TGCAGCGTGGGCCTACAGGGAGATTTATTAGATACGCAGTATTTT
NA	TRBV9	NA	TRBJ2-1	CASSPDGGAARNEQFF	TGTGCCAGCAGCCCCGACGGAGGGGCCGCGCGCAATGAGCAGTTCTTC